This is a list of T cell receptor beta chains from one sample in a study of beta chain features in type 1 diabetes. Using immunoSEQ multiplex PCR, the repertoire was profiled, and TCRdb retains in-frame clones only, with some absent. The sample has fewer than 900,000 clones, 17% seen once. Sample: naive CD4+ T cells from blood. The receptors stem from a woman under 30 in good health. Each CDR3 is given with its conserved first and last residue. Each record gives: V gene, D gene, clone size, J gene, CDR3 protein, CDR3 DNA. D genes are given only for firm matches. The size entry is marked missing in some rows and otherwise reads once, few, many or a size class.

V gene: TRBV11-1; D gene: -; clone size: -; J gene: TRBJ2-7; CDR3 protein: CASSISRRDYEQYF; CDR3 DNA: TGTGCCAGCAGCATAAGCCGCAGGGACTACGAGCAGTACTTC
V gene: TRBV7-8; D gene: TRBD2; clone size: -; J gene: TRBJ2-7; CDR3 protein: CASSSQAGLWEQYF; CDR3 DNA: TGTGCCAGCAGCTCACAAGCGGGACTGTGGGAGCAGTACTTC
V gene: TRBV9; D gene: -; clone size: -; J gene: TRBJ2-5; CDR3 protein: CANSLRAGQTQYF; CDR3 DNA: TGTGCCAACAGCCTAAGGGCCGGACAGACCCAGTACTTC
V gene: TRBV7-9; D gene: -; clone size: -; J gene: TRBJ1-5; CDR3 protein: CASSRGRGLESQHF; CDR3 DNA: TGTGCCAGCAGCCGAGGACGGGGCCTGGAGTCCCAGCATTTT
V gene: TRBV18; D gene: TRBD1; clone size: few; J gene: TRBJ2-2; CDR3 protein: CASSFGQGVSTGELFF; CDR3 DNA: TGTGCCAGCTCATTCGGACAGGGGGTTTCCACCGGGGAGCTGTTTTTT
V gene: TRBV7-2; D gene: -; clone size: -; J gene: TRBJ2-7; CDR3 protein: CASSSQGGNYEQYF; CDR3 DNA: TGTGCCAGCAGCTCCCAGGGGGGCAACTACGAGCAGTACTTC
V gene: TRBV6-5; D gene: TRBD1; clone size: -; J gene: TRBJ2-7; CDR3 protein: CASRYSQGSYEQYF; CDR3 DNA: TGTGCCAGCAGGTATTCACAGGGGTCCTACGAGCAGTACTTC
V gene: TRBV19; D gene: -; clone size: few; J gene: TRBJ2-5; CDR3 protein: CASIGREETQYF; CDR3 DNA: TGTGCCAGTATTGGGCGAGAAGAGACCCAGTACTTC
V gene: TRBV27; D gene: -; clone size: -; J gene: TRBJ1-2; CDR3 protein: CASKSENYGYTF; CDR3 DNA: TGTGCCAGCAAATCCGAGAACTATGGCTACACCTTC
V gene: TRBV27; D gene: TRBD1; clone size: few; J gene: TRBJ2-5; CDR3 protein: CASSFRFSRQGVIETQYF; CDR3 DNA: TGTGCCAGCAGTTTTAGATTTTCGAGACAGGGTGTTATCGAGACCCAGTACTTC
V gene: TRBV6-5; D gene: -; clone size: -; J gene: TRBJ2-7; CDR3 protein: CASTPGADYEQYF; CDR3 DNA: TGTGCCAGCACCCCGGGAGCCGACTACGAGCAGTACTTC
V gene: TRBV28; D gene: TRBD2; clone size: -; J gene: TRBJ2-3; CDR3 protein: CASSKGLANTDTQYF; CDR3 DNA: TGTGCCAGCAGTAAGGGACTAGCGAACACAGATACGCAGTATTTT
V gene: TRBV7-9; D gene: -; clone size: few; J gene: TRBJ2-3; CDR3 protein: CASSPRGLSTDTQYF; CDR3 DNA: TGTGCCAGCAGCCCGAGAGGCCTAAGCACAGATACGCAGTATTTT
V gene: TRBV28; D gene: -; clone size: -; J gene: TRBJ2-7; CDR3 protein: CASSYSTLIPSYEQYF; CDR3 DNA: TGTGCCAGCAGTTACAGTACCTTAATTCCATCCTACGAGCAGTACTTC
V gene: TRBV2; D gene: -; clone size: -; J gene: TRBJ2-1; CDR3 protein: CASSTPSKDEQFF; CDR3 DNA: TGTGCCAGCAGTACCCCTAGCAAGGATGAGCAGTTCTTC
V gene: TRBV6-1; D gene: -; clone size: few; J gene: TRBJ2-5; CDR3 protein: CASSESRTAQETQYF; CDR3 DNA: TGTGCCAGCAGTGAAAGCCGTACAGCACAAGAGACCCAGTACTTC
V gene: TRBV5-6; D gene: -; clone size: -; J gene: TRBJ2-7; CDR3 protein: CASSLDPGPSYEQYF; CDR3 DNA: TGTGCCAGCAGCTTGGATCCGGGACCCTCCTACGAGCAGTACTTC
V gene: TRBV7-9; D gene: -; clone size: few; J gene: TRBJ2-1; CDR3 protein: CASSPSRIISGGQFF; CDR3 DNA: TGTGCCAGCAGCCCCTCCCGGATTATCTCCGGGGGGCAGTTCTTC
V gene: TRBV9; D gene: -; clone size: few; J gene: TRBJ2-2; CDR3 protein: CASSVDFNTGELFF; CDR3 DNA: TGTGCCAGCAGCGTAGACTTTAACACCGGGGAGCTGTTTTTT